The 2 T cell receptor beta chains in this list originate from one sample, sequenced in a study of low-dose radiotherapy and immunotherapy resistance in tumors. First-strand cDNA relied on TRAV- and TRBV-specific primers spanning alpha and beta chains. TCR amplification involved about 19 PCR cycles with a constant-region primer and V-primer adapter. TCRdb passed the reads through MiXCR, listing each CDR3 protein once. The sample consists of more than 7,000 distinct CDR3 sequences, approximately 53% of them appearing once. Every receptor here comes from a human donor with advanced metastatic prostate, ovarian, gallbladder or colorectal cancer (not recorded which). This table probably holds off-target reads from a library built for another chain.

The chain combines TRBV3-1 with TRBJ1-1; D uncertain. There are 14 residues in the CDR3. Trimming took off 1 base at V and 0 bases at J, with 6 bases between the two ends. Per the germline V gene, CDR1 is LGHDT and CDR2 is YNNKEL (reference sequence). The CDR3: CASSQGEVNTEAFF. The CDR3 DNA follows: TGTGCCAGCAGCCAAGGCGAGGTGAACACTGAAGCTTTCTTT. Complete variable domain (other parts from reference TRBV3-1 and TRBJ1-1): DTAVSQTPKYLVTQMGNDKSIKCEQNLGHDTMYWYKQDSKKFLKIMFSYNNKELIINETVPNRFSPKSPDKAHLNLHINSLELGDSAVYFCASSQGEVNTEAFFGQGTRLTVV.

This clonotype was detected a few times. The genes are TRBV12-3 or TRBV12-4 and TRBJ2-4; D is possibly TRBD1 (5 bases). The CDR3 is 16 amino acids. With 6 bases removed from V and 0 bases from J, the gap between germline ends came to 15 bases. DNA of the CDR3: TGTGCCAGCAGCCTCACCCCCAGGGTAGCCAAAAACATTCAGTACTTC. Amino acids: CASSLTPRVAKNIQYF.